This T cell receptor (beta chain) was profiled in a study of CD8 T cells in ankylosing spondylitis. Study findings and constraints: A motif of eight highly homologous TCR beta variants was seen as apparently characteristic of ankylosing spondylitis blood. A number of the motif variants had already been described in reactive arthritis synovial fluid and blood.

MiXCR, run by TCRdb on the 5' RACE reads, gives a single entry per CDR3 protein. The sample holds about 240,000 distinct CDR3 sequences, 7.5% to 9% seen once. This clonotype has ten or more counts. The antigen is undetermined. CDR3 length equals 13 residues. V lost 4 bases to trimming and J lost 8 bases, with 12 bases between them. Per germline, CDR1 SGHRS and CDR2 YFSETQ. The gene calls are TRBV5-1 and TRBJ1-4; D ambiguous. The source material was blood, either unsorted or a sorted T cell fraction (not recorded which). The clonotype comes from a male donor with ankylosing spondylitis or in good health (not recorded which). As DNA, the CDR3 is TGCGCCAGCAGCCCTGATGCGGAGGAAAAACTGTTTTTT. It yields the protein CASSPDAEEKLFF.